Each of the 9 T cell receptor beta chains below was sequenced from the same sample in a study of PD-L1 blockade in urothelial cancer. The assay was immunoSEQ multiplex PCR, and TCRdb's table has in-frame clones only and misses some. The table shows about 81,000 clones, with more than 85% occurring only once. The sample was PBMCs, taken around atezolizumab (anti-PD-L1) treatment. The receptors stem from a man in his sixties with urothelial cancer.

The rearrangement joins TRBV5-4 to TRBJ2-3; TRBD2 matches 13 bases. The V gene end was trimmed by 4 bases and the J gene end by 6 bases; junction bases not matched to a gene: 8. CDR1 is SGHNT, CDR2 YYREEE, per germline (reference sequence). This CDR3 is built from 16 residues. The CDR3 protein is CASSPGTSGTADTQYF. The DNA for the CDR3 is TGTGCCAGCAGCCCTGGGACTAGCGGGACAGCGGATACGCAGTATTTT.

The chain combines TRBV10-3 with TRBJ1-1, with TRBD1 matching 11 bases. Germline CDR1 reads ENHRY; CDR2 reads SYGVKD. The V segment lost 3 bases and the J segment 5 bases; nucleotides outside the gene matches: 2. The CDR3 spans 14 residues. CDR3 protein: CAISEGQGATEAFF. The CDR3 bases are TGTGCCATCAGTGAAGGACAGGGGGCTACTGAAGCTTTCTTT.

This chain links TRBV9 with TRBJ1-2; 7 bases match TRBD1. J lost 4 bases, V lost 1 base, and 7 bases had no gene match. The CDR3 sequence is 15 residues long. Germline CDR1 SGDLS, CDR2 YYNGEE. CDR3 in DNA: TGTGCCAGCAGCGTACAAACAGGGGAGCCCTATGGCTACACCTTC. This gives the protein CASSVQTGEPYGYTF.

This sequence joins TRBV19 and TRBJ1-2; the D is unclear. Germline V gene data show CDR1 as LNHDA and CDR2 as SQIVND (reference sequence). The CDR3 totals 14 residues. V gave up 5 bases and J gave up 0 bases, with 10 bases separating them. The CDR3 nucleotides read TGTGCCAGTAGTCCAGATACTACTAACTATGGCTACACCTTC. Amino acid sequence: CASSPDTTNYGYTF.

V and J are TRBV9 and TRBJ2-2; 7 bases are shared with TRBD2. V gave up 0 bases and J gave up 0 bases; unmatched junction bases: 2. This CDR3 is built from 16 residues. Germline values: CDR1 SGDLS, CDR2 YYNGEE. The CDR3 protein is CASSVAGGPNTGELFF. The CDR3 bases are TGTGCCAGCAGCGTAGCGGGGGGACCGAACACCGGGGAGCTGTTTTTT.

The chain combines TRBV2 with TRBJ1-5; D is perhaps TRBD1 (6 bases). The CDR3 is 13 amino acids. V was clipped by 7 bases and J by 4 bases, with 11 bases between them. CDR1 is SNHLY and CDR2 is FYNNEI in the germline V gene. CDR3: CASTGQLNQPQHF. In nucleotides, the CDR3 is TGTGCCAGCACCGGACAGCTAAATCAGCCCCAGCATTTT.

V is TRBV4-3 and J is TRBJ1-2, with D uncertain. Per germline, CDR1 LGHNA and CDR2 YSLEER. The CDR3 extends over 15 amino acids. V dropped 1 base and J dropped 0 bases, with 9 bases sitting between them. The CDR3 nucleotides are TGCGCCAGCAGCCAAGCCGATGCGACTAACTATGGCTACACCTTC. It codes for CASSQADATNYGYTF.

This sequence joins TRBV7-2 and TRBJ2-7; possibly TRBD1 for D (5 bases). This CDR3 region has 14 residues. Trimming removed 1 base from V and 6 bases from J, with 13 bases in between. CDR1 is SGHTA and CDR2 is FQGNSA in the germline V gene. CDR3 amino acids: CASSLGGRVGEQYF. In DNA form, the CDR3 reads TGTGCCAGCAGCTTAGGAGGCAGGGTGGGCGAGCAGTACTTC.

Here the CDR3 reads CASRGLAGGQETQYF. CDR3 DNA: TGTGCCAGCAGGGGACTAGCGGGAGGTCAAGAGACCCAGTACTTC. This chain joins TRBV27 and TRBJ2-5, with 15 bases identical to TRBD2. This CDR3 has 15 residues. V shed 6 bases and J 2 bases; nucleotides not matched to a gene: 1. The germline gives CDR1 MNHEY, CDR2 SMNVEV (reference sequence).